Sequencing of this T cell receptor (beta chain) was carried out in a study of cytomegalovirus exposure and HLA in healthy donors. Study outcomes and limitations: Productive status was seen about 87% or about 30% of the time for most TCR beta V segments in an earlier analysis. A missense variant in DCLRE1C was later tied to TCR beta V- and J-gene trimming.

The germline V gene encodes CDR1 GTSNPN and CDR2 SVGIG (reference sequence). The CDR3 length is 12 residues. V lost 2 bases and J lost 6, with 7 bases in between. The primer mix had 60 Vbeta and 13 Jbeta primers. TCRdb's table, derived via immunoSEQ multiplex PCR, lists solely in-frame clones and lacks some. Among about 180,000 clones listed, around 80% were seen once. Comments on this clone: The antigen is undetermined.

Sequencing used PBMCs. The sequence came from a man aged 35-49 years in good health and CMV-seronegative. J is TRBJ2-2 and V is TRBV30, with D perhaps TRBD1 (5 bases). The CDR3 DNA reads as TGTGCCTGGAGTCCCAGGGCCGGGGAGCTGTTTTTT. The encoded protein is CAWSPRAGELFF.